The 27 T cell receptor beta chains presented below share a single source sample, sequenced in a study of blood T cell repertoires in COVID-19. Profiling relied on immunoSEQ multiplex PCR, and the TCRdb table lists in-frame clones only, not all of them. The sample records a few hundred thousand clones, approximately 89% being singletons. Input material: peripheral blood. These receptors all stem from a woman in her twenties or thirties with COVID-19, enrolled during active disease.

The chain has TRBV13 and TRBJ2-6; 7 bases agree with TRBD1. J lost 0 bases, V lost 7 bases, and 6 bases had no gene match. The CDR3 is 16 residues long. Germline V CDR1 and CDR2: PRHDT, FYEKMQ (reference sequence). CDR3 residues: CASNPTGLSGANVLTF. DNA for the CDR3: TGTGCCAGCAACCCGACAGGGCTCTCTGGGGCCAACGTCCTGACTTTC.

The gene calls are TRBV10-3 and TRBJ1-2, with a tentative D call TRBD1 (5 bases). Germline V gene data show CDR1 as ENHRY and CDR2 as SYGVKD. The V end was cut by 0 bases, the J end by 6 bases, with 11 bases between. This CDR3 has 14 amino acids. The CDR3 spells CAISESMGLDGYTF. DNA of the CDR3: TGTGCCATCAGTGAGTCCATGGGGCTGGATGGCTACACCTTC.

The V call is TRBV28, the J call TRBJ2-1; possibly TRBD1 for D (5 bases). Germline V lookup: CDR1 MDHEN, CDR2 SYDVKM. This CDR3 has 16 amino acids. V was shortened by 1 base and J by 7 bases, with 17 bases between the two germline ends. The CDR3 spells CASSLLGRRVRNEQFF. The CDR3 DNA sequence: TGTGCCAGCAGTTTATTGGGGCGAAGAGTGAGGAATGAGCAGTTCTTC.

This clone was detected only once. The chain carries TRBV4-1 and TRBJ2-1, with 10 nucleotides matching TRBD2. CDR1 is MGHRA, CDR2 YSYEKL, per germline. The length of the CDR3 is 14 residues. V dropped 4 bases and J dropped 7; count of bases not matched to a gene: 4. Here the CDR3 DNA reads TGCGCCAGCAGCCTTCCTAGCGGGAGAAATGAGCAGTTCTTC. The encoded protein is CASSLPSGRNEQFF.

The chain recombines TRBV28 with TRBJ2-7; possible D gene TRBD2, 6 bases. This CDR3 has 12 residues. Germline V gives CDR1 MDHEN, CDR2 SYDVKM. V lost 6 bases and J lost 4, with 10 bases in between. CDR3 amino acids: CASRSGLYEQYF. The CDR3 DNA is TGTGCCAGCAGGTCGGGACTTTACGAGCAGTACTTC.

V is TRBV10-3 and J is TRBJ1-5, with D perhaps matching TRBD1 (6 bases). The CDR3 is 14 amino acids. The germline CDR1 and CDR2 sequences are ENHRY and SYGVKD. Trimming shortened V by 4 bases and J by 3 bases, and 10 bases separated the two germline ends. In nucleotides, the CDR3 is TGTGCCATCAGTGGGACAGCAGACAATCAGCCCCAGCATTTT. Translating it yields CAISGTADNQPQHF.

The rearrangement links TRBV3-1 (or the pseudogene TRBV3-2) to TRBJ1-1; D possibly corresponds to TRBD1 (6 bases). Trimming removed 4 bases at V and 1 base at J, with 19 bases between. Germline CDR1 and CDR2: LGHDT and YNNKEL (reference sequence). This CDR3 has 17 amino acids. The CDR3 DNA sequence: TGTGCCAGCAGCCCCCCCCGGTTCGGACAGCCGAACACTGAAGCTTTCTTT. Protein: CASSPPRFGQPNTEAFF.

This chain uses TRBV7-2 with TRBJ2-1, with 11 bases lining up with TRBD2. The length of the CDR3 is 16 residues. In germline, CDR1 is SGHTA, CDR2 FQGNSA. Trimming took 2 bases from V and 8 from J; bases not matched to a gene: 8. CDR3 in DNA: TGTGCCAGCAGCTTACGAGCTAGCGGGAGGAGGGATGAGCAGTTCTTC. This codes for CASSLRASGRRDEQFF.

The rearrangement joins TRBV7-9 to TRBJ2-5, with 8 bases that match TRBD2. The trim removed 8 bases at V and 4 bases at J, leaving 6 bases unmatched. Germline lookup yields CDR1 SEHNR and CDR2 FQNEAQ (reference sequence). CDR3 length: 13 residues. CDR3 DNA: TGTGCCAGCTTTCTAGCGGGCCTAGAGACCCAGTACTTC. This sequence encodes CASFLAGLETQYF.

The chain carries TRBV19 and TRBJ1-2, with 9 bases matching TRBD1. Germline V gives CDR1 LNHDA, CDR2 SQIVND (reference sequence). The CDR3 has 15 residues. V trimming: 6 bases; J trimming: 2 bases; junction bases outside the gene matches: 7. The CDR3 is CASSPTGQGNYGYTF. CDR3 DNA: TGTGCCAGTAGCCCCACCGGACAGGGGAACTATGGCTACACCTTC.

V usage is TRBV4-1 and J usage is TRBJ2-7; 8 nucleotides line up with TRBD1. Germline V gene sequence: CDR1 MGHRA, CDR2 YSYEKL. This CDR3 is built from 16 residues. The V gene end was trimmed by 2 bases and the J gene end by 6 bases; junction bases not matched to a gene: 12. The CDR3 here is CASSQIAARGPGEQYF. CDR3 bases: TGCGCCAGCAGCCAAATCGCGGCCAGGGGGCCCGGCGAGCAGTACTTC.

This clone occurred once. This chain uses TRBV5-1 with TRBJ2-3, with D tentatively TRBD2 (7 bases). Between the trimmed V and J ends, which lost 0 bases and 4 bases, there was a span of 12 bases. Looked up from germline, CDR1 is SGHRS and CDR2 is YFSETQ. The CDR3 spans 15 residues. The CDR3 here is CASSLEGGGPDTQYF. The DNA of the CDR3 is TGCGCCAGCAGCTTGGAAGGGGGGGGCCCAGATACGCAGTATTTT.

This chain uses TRBV10-1 with TRBJ2-5, with TRBD1 identical over 8 bases. The CDR3 length is 15 residues. The V gene end was trimmed by 5 bases and the J gene end by 2 bases; junction bases not matched to a gene: 7. The V gene's germline CDR1 is WNHNN and CDR2 SYGVQD (reference sequence). CDR3 protein: CASSPGQAQQETQYF. The CDR3 bases are TGCGCCAGCAGTCCGGGACAGGCTCAGCAAGAGACCCAGTACTTC.

This clone occurred a few times. V is TRBV25-1 and J is TRBJ2-7; the match to TRBD1 covers 7 bases. Germline lookup yields CDR1 MGHDK and CDR2 SYGVNS. The trim removed 5 bases at V and 4 bases at J, leaving 5 bases unmatched. The CDR3 totals 13 residues. The CDR3 DNA sequence: TGTGCCAGCAGTCGGGACAGCGCTTACGAGCAGTACTTC. This gives the protein CASSRDSAYEQYF.

The V gene is TRBV28, the J gene TRBJ1-1; D unclear. V was shortened by 1 base and J by 2 bases, with 8 bases between the two germline ends. The CDR3 is 14 amino acids. Germline V gene sequence: CDR1 MDHEN, CDR2 SYDVKM. The CDR3 spells CASSLSLDNTEAFF. DNA of the CDR3: TGTGCCAGCAGTTTATCCCTAGACAACACTGAAGCTTTCTTT.

The chain employs TRBV30 and TRBJ1-5; 8 bases are a match to TRBD1. The CDR3 spans 13 residues. Germline assignment: CDR1 GTSNPN and CDR2 SVGIG (reference sequence). V was pared by 5 bases and J by 7 bases, with 7 bases of the junction left unmatched. The CDR3 sequence is CAWGQGWRQPQHF. The CDR3 bases are TGTGCCTGGGGACAGGGCTGGAGACAGCCCCAGCATTTT.

CDR3 DNA: TGCGCCAGCAGCCGAACAGGGACTACCTACAATGAGCAGTTCTTC. This sequence encodes CASSRTGTTYNEQFF. The V and J genes are TRBV4-3 and TRBJ2-1; D may be TRBD2 (7 bases). The V gene lost 4 bases and the J gene lost 2 bases, with 12 bases spanning the gap. The germline V gene has CDR1 LGHNA and CDR2 YSLEER. This CDR3 contains 15 residues.

The DNA for the CDR3 is TGTGCCAGCAGTGAAACTCTATCGCAGGGGGCGCAAACGCAGTATTTT. It translates to CASSETLSQGAQTQYF. This rearrangement joins TRBV6-1 to TRBJ2-3, with 8 nucleotides matching TRBD1. CDR1 is MNHNS and CDR2 is SASEGT in the germline V gene. The J segment lost 9 bases and the V segment lost 2 bases, leaving 13 bases of the junction unmatched. There are 16 residues in the CDR3.

The chain carries TRBV21-1 and TRBJ2-7; TRBD1, the D gene given by the table, was not confirmed from the DNA. TRBV21-1 is classified as a pseudogene. The CDR3 contains 21 residues. CDR3 amino acids: CASSKKAPRGQNGLGSYEQYV. The CDR3 region has the DNA TGTGCCAGCAGCAAAAAAGCCCCCCGGGGACAGAACGGCCTGGGCTCCTACGAGCAGTACGTC.

The rearrangement joins TRBV7-2 to TRBJ1-1, with TRBD1 matching over 7 bases. V was clipped by 5 bases and J by 0 bases; unmatched bases: 3. Germline V CDR1 and CDR2: SGHTA, FQGNSA. The CDR3 consists of 14 residues. The CDR3 sequence is CASSPGQMNTEAFF. Written as DNA, the CDR3 is TGTGCCAGCAGCCCGGGACAGATGAACACTGAAGCTTTCTTT. Complete variable domain (other parts from reference TRBV7-2 and TRBJ1-1): GAGVSQSPSNKVTEKGKDVELRCDPISGHTALYWYRQSLGQGLEFLIYFQGNSAPDKSGLPSDRFSAERTGGSVSTLTIQRTQQEDSAVYLCASSPGQMNTEAFFGQGTRLTVV.

The chain couples TRBV28 to TRBJ1-3; no reliable D call. The V gene lost 6 bases and the J gene lost 3 bases, with 6 bases spanning the gap. Germline V gives CDR1 MDHEN, CDR2 SYDVKM. The CDR3 totals 12 residues. CDR3 sequence (DNA): TGTGCCAGCAGGGGAGGTGGAAACACCATATATTTT. Translation gives CASRGGGNTIYF.

The CDR3 DNA is TGTGCCAGCAGCTTGGGTACTAGCGGGGGGGCCAACAATGAGCAGTTCTTC. Its protein is CASSLGTSGGANNEQFF. The chain couples TRBV5-4 to TRBJ2-1, with TRBD2 identical over 13 bases. Germline V CDR1 and CDR2: SGHNT, YYREEE (reference sequence). With 0 bases clipped from V and 5 bases from J, the junction kept 5 bases outside the gene matches. The CDR3 sequence is 17 residues long.

The rearrangement uses TRBV14 and TRBJ2-5; D uncertain. The CDR3 length is 16 residues. Germline CDR1 reads SGHDN; CDR2 reads FVKESK. V was pared by 0 bases and J by 3 bases, with 14 bases between. As DNA, the CDR3 is TGTGCCAGCAGCCAAGATTTTTGGTCCAGAAAAGAGACCCAGTACTTC. Its translation is CASSQDFWSRKETQYF.

The CDR3 DNA is TGTGCCAGCAGCTTGGTGGCGGGGGAGTCCTACGAGCAGTACTTC. This sequence encodes CASSLVAGESYEQYF. The V and J genes are TRBV7-2 and TRBJ2-7; 7 bases agree with TRBD2. The V and J ends lost 3 bases and 1 base, in that order; junction bases with no gene match: 6. Germline V gene data show CDR1 as SGHTA and CDR2 as FQGNSA. CDR3 length: 15 amino acids.

This clone was found once. The chain couples TRBV29-1 to TRBJ2-5, with D perhaps matching TRBD2 (7 bases). The CDR3 extends over 21 amino acids. Germline V lookup: CDR1 SQVTM, CDR2 ANQGSEA. CDR3 sequence: CRVQRLVYYRPEGGGGETQYF. CDR3 DNA: TGCAGGGTTCAGAGGTTGGTCTATTACCGCCCTGAGGGGGGGGGAGGAGAGACCCAGTACTTC.

The rearrangement joins TRBV7-2 to TRBJ2-1; 8 bases agree with TRBD1. V lost 2 bases, J lost 3 bases, and 3 bases stayed unmatched. The CDR3 extends over 15 amino acids. The germline V gene has CDR1 SGHTA and CDR2 FQGNSA. In DNA form, the CDR3 reads TGTGCCAGCAGCTTACAGGGGGCTCACTACAATGAGCAGTTCTTC. It translates to CASSLQGAHYNEQFF.

The rearrangement joins TRBV10-3 to TRBJ2-7; possibly TRBD2 for D (5 bases). The CDR3 length is 11 residues. V shed 4 bases and J shed 4 bases, with 5 bases lying between them. CDR1 ENHRY and CDR2 SYGVKD come from the germline V gene. CDR3 coding DNA: TGTGCCATCAGTGCGGGATACGAGCAGTACTTC. Its translation: CAISAGYEQYF.